A single sample gave rise to the 31 T cell receptor beta chains below, sequenced in a study of human T cells and chemical hapten exposure. TCRdb used MiXCR to reprocess the RACE reads, holding one entry per CDR3 protein. Of around 380,000 distinct CDR3 sequences in the sample, approximately 5% were seen once. Noted time point: pre-sensitization, week 0. Documented treatment: therapeutic diphenylcyclopropenone sensitization with weekly scalp DPC. The specimen was whole blood, collected in connection with sensitization to the hapten diphenylcyclopropenone (DPC). These receptors were collected from a woman under 30 with alopecia areata. Some clones in this sample may be carry-over from other donors' samples.

This clonotype was seen at least ten times. The chain carries TRBV20-1 and TRBJ2-7, with D unclear. Trimming cost V 3 bases and J 5 bases, with 14 bases left between them. The CDR3 is 13 amino acids. Germline V gene sequence: CDR1 DFQATT, CDR2 SNEGSKA (reference sequence). The CDR3 sequence is CSASVGGTDEQYF. The CDR3 coding sequence is TGCAGTGCTAGTGTGGGTGGTACGGACGAGCAGTACTTC.

J is TRBJ1-3 and V is TRBV14, with 9 nucleotides matching TRBD1. Germline V gene sequence: CDR1 SGHDN, CDR2 FVKESK. This CDR3 contains 14 residues. The junction had 6 bases not matched to a gene; V was cut back by 3 bases and J by 9 bases. The CDR3 spells CASSQTGGRGTIYF. DNA of the CDR3: TGTGCCAGCAGCCAGACAGGGGGACGAGGCACCATATATTTT.

This clonotype was observed at least ten times. CDR3 DNA sequence: TGCGCCAGCAGCTTGGCGAGGTTTCAAGATACGCAGTATTTT. Protein sequence: CASSLARFQDTQYF. This chain links TRBV5-1 with TRBJ2-3; D gene ambiguous. Germline V lookup: CDR1 SGHRS, CDR2 YFSETQ. Trimming pared 0 bases from V and 5 bases from J, leaving 10 bases between. The CDR3 length is 14 residues.

The J gene is TRBJ2-7, the V gene TRBV18, with D unresolved. Germline values: CDR1 KGHSH, CDR2 LQKENI. There are 13 residues in the CDR3. V was pared by 0 bases and J by 5 bases, with 8 bases between. The CDR3 spells CASSPPTGNEQYF. In nucleotides, the CDR3 is TGTGCCAGCTCACCACCCACCGGAAACGAGCAGTACTTC. The complete variable domain, with remaining parts taken from reference TRBV18 and TRBJ2-7, reads NAGVMQNPRHLVRRRGQEARLRCSPMKGHSHVYWYRQLPEEGLKFMVYLQKENIIDESGMPKERFSAEFPKEGPSILRIQQVVRGDSAAYFCASSPPTGNEQYFGPGTRLTVT.

The chain couples TRBV11-2 to TRBJ1-1; the match to TRBD1 covers 8 bases. V shed 1 base, J shed 7 bases, and the junction held 11 bases outside the gene matches. CDR3 length: 16 amino acids. In germline, CDR1 is SGHAT, CDR2 FQNNGV. CDR3 sequence: CASSLALPGQAFEAFF. In DNA, the CDR3 is TGTGCCAGCAGCTTAGCCCTTCCGGGACAGGCCTTTGAAGCTTTCTTT.

The sample holds a few counts of this clonotype. The gene calls are TRBV6-6 and TRBJ1-4, with D maybe TRBD1 (5 bases). Trimming left V 6 bases short and J 5 bases short, with 19 bases between. The germline CDR1 and CDR2 sequences are MNHNY and SVGAGI (reference sequence). The CDR3 totals 16 residues. As DNA, the CDR3 is TGTGCCAGCAGCTCCCAGCGGAGGGGCGAGAATGAAAAACTGTTTTTT. This sequence encodes CASSSQRRGENEKLFF.

In its sample, this clonotype was seen a few times. The V gene is TRBV7-9, the J gene TRBJ1-4; TRBD1 agrees at 10 bases. Per the germline V gene, CDR1 is SEHNR and CDR2 is FQNEAQ (reference sequence). The trim removed 4 bases at V and 4 bases at J, leaving 0 bases unmatched. This CDR3 has 14 residues. CDR3 sequence: CASSWDRGNEKLFF. CDR3 sequence (DNA): TGTGCCAGCAGCTGGGACAGGGGTAATGAAAAACTGTTTTTT. Filled out from reference TRBV7-9 and TRBJ1-4, the complete variable domain reads DTGVSQNPRHKITKRGQNVTFRCDPISEHNRLYWYRQTLGQGPEFLTYFQNEAQLEKSRLLSDRFSAERPKGSFSTLEIQRTEQGDSAMYLCASSWDRGNEKLFFGSGTQLSVL.

The CDR3: CAISVGVEDGYTF. CDR3 nucleotide sequence: TGTGCCATCAGTGTCGGGGTGGAGGATGGCTACACCTTC. J is TRBJ1-2 and V is TRBV10-3, with no clear D. The CDR3 spans 13 residues. Germline loops: CDR1 ENHRY, CDR2 SYGVKD. With 4 bases removed from V and 6 bases from J, the gap between germline ends came to 12 bases.

Many counts were recorded for this clonotype. The rearrangement uses TRBV24-1 and TRBJ2-2; perhaps TRBD2 as D (6 bases). The CDR3 runs 15 residues. With 4 bases removed from V and 4 bases from J, the gap between germline ends came to 12 bases. The germline CDR1 and CDR2 sequences are KGHDR and SFDVKD. The CDR3 protein is CATSDTTSFTGELFF. CDR3 nucleotide sequence: TGTGCCACCAGTGACACGACTAGTTTCACCGGGGAGCTGTTTTTT.

This clonotype has ten or more counts. CDR3 residues: CASSLDRVATEAFF. The CDR3 nucleotides read TGTGCCAGCAGCTTAGACAGGGTAGCCACTGAAGCTTTCTTT. This rearrangement joins TRBV7-8 to TRBJ1-1; possibly TRBD1 for D (6 bases). The CDR3 runs to 14 residues. The V and J ends lost 1 base and 4 bases respectively, with 10 bases between them. The germline V gene has CDR1 SGHVS and CDR2 FQNEAQ.

In its sample, this clonotype was seen a few times. This chain uses TRBV5-1 with TRBJ1-2; 7 bases fit TRBD1. The J segment lost 7 bases and the V segment lost 4 bases, leaving 7 bases of the junction unmatched. The germline V gene has CDR1 SGHRS and CDR2 YFSETQ. CDR3 length equals 13 residues. The CDR3 DNA is TGCGCCAGCAGCGAAGGGACAGTCCCTGGCTACACCTTC. Translation gives CASSEGTVPGYTF.

This clonotype was observed a few times. The V call is TRBV20-1, the J call TRBJ2-7, with TRBD2 matching over 9 bases. Unmatched junction bases numbered 5, after V lost 6 bases and J lost 2 bases. The CDR3 consists of 13 residues. Germline CDR1 reads DFQATT; CDR2 reads SNEGSKA (reference sequence). This chain's CDR3 is CSATGGGAYEQYF. The CDR3 coding sequence is TGCAGTGCGACGGGCGGGGGGGCCTACGAGCAGTACTTC.

This clonotype was found a few times. The chain has TRBV13 and TRBJ1-5; D is ambiguous. From germline, CDR1 is PRHDT and CDR2 FYEKMQ (reference sequence). V lost 5 bases and J lost 7, with 18 bases in between. The CDR3 has 15 amino acids. The DNA of the CDR3 is TGTGCCAGCAGCGTCGGACGGACGTCCGGGCAGCCCCAGCATTTT. Protein: CASSVGRTSGQPQHF. Full variable domain (outside the CDR3, taken from reference TRBV13 and TRBJ1-5): AAGVIQSPRHLIKEKRETATLKCYPIPRHDTVYWYQQGPGQDPQFLISFYEKMQSDKGSIPDRFSAQQFSDYHSELNMSSLELGDSALYFCASSVGRTSGQPQHFGDGTRLSIL.

This clonotype came up once. The chain has TRBV6-2 or TRBV6-3 and TRBJ2-5; D may be TRBD1 (6 bases). This CDR3 comprises 14 residues. Trimming stripped 5 bases from V and 0 bases from J, with 10 bases between. CDR1 and CDR2 (germline): MNHEY, SVGEGT. CDR3 loop: CASSGTGYQETQYF. CDR3 DNA: TGTGCCAGCAGTGGAACAGGGTACCAAGAGACCCAGTACTTC.

At least ten counts were recorded for this clonotype. The chain has TRBV5-1 and TRBJ2-3; D is perhaps TRBD2 (6 bases). CDR3 length: 17 residues. V was clipped by 0 bases and J by 1 base, with 15 bases between them. Germline-derived CDR1 and CDR2 are SGHRS and YFSETQ. The chain's CDR3 is CASSLAGRGAGTDTQYF. CDR3 coding DNA: TGCGCCAGCAGCTTGGCCGGTCGCGGGGCTGGCACAGATACGCAGTATTTT.

This clonotype showed up just a few times. The V call is TRBV6-5, the J call TRBJ1-3; D unresolved. The ends were cut back, 10 bases at V and 4 bases at J, with 17 bases in the middle. The germline CDR1 and CDR2 sequences are MNHEY and SVGAGI. The CDR3 consists of 14 residues. The CDR3 DNA follows: TGTGCCACTTTGGACGCGGGTCGAGGAAACACCATATATTTT. It yields the protein CATLDAGRGNTIYF.

In its sample, this clonotype was seen many times. This chain links TRBV6-2 or TRBV6-3 with TRBJ1-5, with TRBD1 identical over 7 bases. V was clipped by 7 bases and J by 2 bases; unmatched bases: 8. CDR1 and CDR2 (germline): MNHEY, SVGEGT. This CDR3 spans 15 amino acids. CDR3 in DNA: TGTGCCAGCACCCCACGCGGACAGGGCAATCAGCCCCAGCATTTT. It specifies CASTPRGQGNQPQHF.

This clonotype was seen only a few times. The V and J genes are TRBV7-9 and TRBJ2-2; a weak D match, TRBD1 (6 bases). CDR3 length: 16 residues. V was cut by 2 bases and J by 5 bases, with 15 bases left in between. Germline-derived CDR1 and CDR2 are SEHNR and FQNEAQ (reference sequence). The CDR3 bases are TGTGCCAGCAGCTTAAAAGCGACAGGACGAACCGGGGAGCTGTTTTTT. Amino acid sequence: CASSLKATGRTGELFF.

The rearrangement joins TRBV7-3 to TRBJ1-1; D might be TRBD1 (5 bases). CDR1 and CDR2 (germline): SGHTA, FQGTGA. V dropped 0 bases and J dropped 7 bases, with 12 bases sitting between them. The CDR3 contains 14 residues. DNA for the CDR3: TGTGCCAGCAGCTTAACCACGGGGCCAGGTGAAGCTTTCTTT. This translates into CASSLTTGPGEAFF.

The V gene is TRBV6-1, the J gene TRBJ2-5, with D maybe TRBD1 (8 bases). Germline CDR1 and CDR2: MNHNS and SASEGT. V shed 9 bases and J shed 5 bases, with 13 bases lying between them. The CDR3 loop spans 12 amino acids. The CDR3 loop reads CASDRGGETQYF. Written as DNA, the CDR3 is TGTGCCAGTGACAGGGGAGGGGAGACCCAGTACTTC.

This clonotype has a count of ten or more. The rearrangement uses TRBV6-6 and TRBJ2-5, with TRBD2 identical over 11 bases. After removal of 8 bases from V and 4 bases from J, the junction contained 9 bases not matched to a gene. The CDR3 has 15 residues. Germline CDR1 and CDR2: MNHNY and SVGAGI (reference sequence). CDR3 amino acids: CASGASGGSRETQYF. CDR3 DNA: TGTGCCAGCGGAGCTAGCGGGGGGTCGAGAGAGACCCAGTACTTC.

On this clonotype itself: This may be a read error, as it is one base from a much larger clone. The chain carries TRBV3-1 and TRBJ2-7; 13 nucleotides agree with TRBD2. CDR1 and CDR2 from the germline V gene are LGHDT and YNNKEL (reference sequence). This CDR3 is 13 amino acids long. CDR3 nucleotides: TGTGCCAGCAGCACTAGCGGGGGGGCCGAGCAGTGCTTC. Translated: CASSTSGGAEQCF.

The sample holds many counts of this clonotype. This chain uses TRBV27 with TRBJ1-1; D gene uncertain. V lost 3 bases and J 6 bases, leaving 11 bases between the germline ends. The CDR3 totals 13 residues. Germline CDR1 is MNHEY and CDR2 is SMNVEV (reference sequence). DNA of the CDR3: TGTGCCAGCAGTTTCGGGGTTTTCGCTGAAGCTTTCTTT. Its translation: CASSFGVFAEAFF.

This clonotype was detected many times. The genes are TRBV28 and TRBJ1-2; TRBD1 aligns across 8 bases. CDR1 and CDR2 from the germline V gene are MDHEN and SYDVKM. Trimming removed 6 bases from V and 5 bases from J; junction bases left unmatched: 11. The CDR3 spans 15 residues. The DNA of the CDR3 is TGTGCCAGCAGCCCCAGCGACAGGGGCTGGTATGGCTACACCTTC. It codes for CASSPSDRGWYGYTF.

This clonotype was observed at least ten times. The chain uses TRBV6-2 or TRBV6-3 and TRBJ2-7, with a possible D match to TRBD1 (6 bases). The CDR3 sequence is 17 residues long. Trimming took off 0 bases at V and 1 base at J, with 16 bases between the two ends. The germline V gene has CDR1 MNHEY and CDR2 SVGEGT. The DNA of the CDR3 is TGTGCCAGCAGTTACTCGAGTCAGGGGTCCTGGTCCTACGAGCAGTACTTC. Its translation is CASSYSSQGSWSYEQYF.

This clonotype was detected only a few times. The chain joins TRBV7-9 to TRBJ2-5; 13 bases are shared with TRBD2. The V segment lost 6 bases and the J segment 0 bases; nucleotides outside the gene matches: 10. Germline V gene sequence: CDR1 SEHNR, CDR2 FQNEAQ (reference sequence). The CDR3 contains 18 residues. CDR3 in amino acids: CASRYGTSGMGYQETQYF. CDR3 coding DNA: TGTGCCAGCAGATACGGGACTAGCGGGATGGGGTACCAAGAGACCCAGTACTTC.

This chain links TRBV11-2 with TRBJ2-1, with TRBD2 matching 7 bases. Trimming at V came to 0 bases and at J to 1 base, leaving 3 bases not matched to a gene. Germline V gene data show CDR1 as SGHAT and CDR2 as FQNNGV. CDR3 length: 16 residues. The CDR3, as DNA: TGTGCCAGCAGCTTAGAAGCGGGGAGATCCTACAATGAGCAGTTCTTC. This gives the protein CASSLEAGRSYNEQFF.

The chain employs TRBV6-1 and TRBJ2-5, with 7 bases matching TRBD2. In germline, CDR1 is MNHNS, CDR2 SASEGT. V was clipped by 7 bases and J by 4 bases; unmatched bases: 6. CDR3 size: 13 residues. The CDR3 coding sequence is TGTGCCAGCACCCTCCGGGGGGTAGAGACCCAGTACTTC. Translated: CASTLRGVETQYF.

The gene calls are TRBV10-3 and TRBJ1-1, with 9 bases identical to TRBD1. V dropped 7 bases and J dropped 5; count of bases not matched to a gene: 8. This CDR3 has 14 amino acids. Germline CDR1 and CDR2: ENHRY and SYGVKD. CDR3 residues: CAIKPGQGLTEAFF. CDR3 nucleotides: TGTGCCATCAAACCCGGACAGGGGTTAACTGAAGCTTTCTTT.

The chain uses TRBV11-2 and TRBJ1-2; D is perhaps TRBD1 (6 bases). The germline V gene encodes CDR1 SGHAT and CDR2 FQNNGV. V gave up 5 bases and J gave up 6 bases, with 16 bases separating them. The CDR3 covers 14 residues. The DNA for the CDR3 is TGTGCCAGCAGCCTATTTGCCAGGGGAGATGGCTACACCTTC. Amino acids: CASSLFARGDGYTF.

This clonotype was found a few times. This sequence joins TRBV7-2 and TRBJ2-3; 14 nucleotides align to TRBD2. The CDR3 sequence is 17 residues long. Trimming removed 4 bases from V and 4 bases from J; junction bases left unmatched: 7. Germline-derived CDR1 and CDR2 are SGHTA and FQGNSA. CDR3 sequence (DNA): TGTGCCAGCAGCTCCCGACTAGCGGGGGGGACCTCAGATACGCAGTATTTT. Its translation is CASSSRLAGGTSDTQYF. Full variable domain (remainder filled in from reference TRBV7-2 and TRBJ2-3): GAGVSQSPSNKVTEKGKDVELRCDPISGHTALYWYRQSLGQGLEFLIYFQGNSAPDKSGLPSDRFSAERTGGSVSTLTIQRTQQEDSAVYLCASSSRLAGGTSDTQYFGPGTRLTVL.